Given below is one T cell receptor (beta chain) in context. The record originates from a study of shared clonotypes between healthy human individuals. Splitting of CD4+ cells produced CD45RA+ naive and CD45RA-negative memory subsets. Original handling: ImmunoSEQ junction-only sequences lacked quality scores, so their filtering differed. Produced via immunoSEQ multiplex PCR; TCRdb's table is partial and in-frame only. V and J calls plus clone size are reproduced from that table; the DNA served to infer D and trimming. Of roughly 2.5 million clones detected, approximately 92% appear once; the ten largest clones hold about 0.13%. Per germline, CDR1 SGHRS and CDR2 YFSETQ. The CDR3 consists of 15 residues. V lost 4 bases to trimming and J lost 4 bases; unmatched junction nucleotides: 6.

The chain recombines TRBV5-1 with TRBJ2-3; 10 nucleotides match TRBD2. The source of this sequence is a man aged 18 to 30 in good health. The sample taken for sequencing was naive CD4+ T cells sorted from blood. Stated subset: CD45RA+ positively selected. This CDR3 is CASSQSSGRADTQYF. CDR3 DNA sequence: TGCGCCAGCAGCCAGTCTAGCGGGAGAGCAGATACGCAGTATTTT.